This T cell receptor (beta chain) stems from a study of T cell responses to AZD1222 COVID-19 vaccine. Study-wide results and limits: With two AZD1222 doses given, Spike-specific TCR breadth and depth both rose.

Notes on this clone: Antigen unknown.

Some clones are missing from TCRdb's copy, which holds only in-frame ones; the method was immunoSEQ multiplex PCR. This sample has approximately 130,000 clones, with about 92% found just once. V lost 1 base to trimming and J lost 3 bases, with 13 bases between them. CDR1 LNHDA and CDR2 SQIVND come from the germline V gene (reference sequence). The CDR3 sequence is 16 residues long. The chain recombines TRBV19 with TRBJ1-5, with D unresolved. The sequence was collected from an adult in good health. The specimen comprised peripheral blood, sampled on day 0 of AZD1222 vaccination. The chain's CDR3 is CASSIGLNANNQPQHF. DNA of the CDR3: TGTGCCAGTAGTATAGGGTTGAACGCCAACAATCAGCCCCAGCATTTT. Complete variable domain (other parts from reference TRBV19 and TRBJ1-5): DGGITQSPKYLFRKEGQNVTLSCEQNLNHDAMYWYRQDPGQGLRLIYYSQIVNDFQKGDIAEGYSVSREKKESFPLTVTSAQKNPTAFYLCASSIGLNANNQPQHFGDGTRLSIL.